This entry describes one T cell receptor (beta chain). There are 18 residues in the CDR3. Trimming took 4 bases from V and 7 from J; bases not matched to a gene: 15. CDR1 is MGHRA and CDR2 is YSYEKL in the germline V gene. The data are from a study of T cell repertoires in ileal Crohn's disease. Libraries were prepared by immunoSEQ multiplex PCR; TCRdb keeps only in-frame clonotypes and omits some of them. The sample has several thousand clones, less than 70% seen once. Input material: ileal tissue. V usage is TRBV4-1 and J usage is TRBJ2-3, with TRBD2 matching over 12 bases. The TCR sequence derives from an adult with Crohn's disease. DNA of the CDR3: TGCGCCAGCAGCCCACTAAATCCGGGACTAGCGGGTGGCAATACGCAGTATTTT. It translates to CASSPLNPGLAGGNTQYF.